These 20 T cell receptor beta chains originate from one sample sequenced in a study of identical twins. TCRdb ran MiXCR on the 5' RACE reads and lists one entry per CDR3 protein. The sample lists roughly 570,000 distinct CDR3 sequences; just under 10% were seen once. This sample also appeared in a second study, on yellow fever vaccine responses in identical twins.

Sequencing was performed on PBMCs. These receptors all come from a woman between 18 and 29 years old in good health.

This chain joins TRBV5-1 and TRBJ2-5; D unresolved. Looked up from germline, CDR1 is SGHRS and CDR2 is YFSETQ. The CDR3 totals 13 residues. Trimming left V 2 bases short and J 1 base short, with 6 bases between. CDR3: CASSFSAQETQYF. The CDR3 nucleotides read TGCGCCAGCAGCTTCTCTGCCCAAGAGACCCAGTACTTC.

This clonotype was counted ten times or more. V and J are TRBV29-1 and TRBJ2-5, with D possibly matching TRBD1 (5 bases). With 4 bases removed from V and 10 bases from J, the gap between germline ends came to 13 bases. From germline, CDR1 is SQVTM and CDR2 ANQGSEA. The CDR3 spans 11 residues. CDR3 DNA sequence: TGCAGCGTTGTTACAGGATCGAGCCAGTACTTC. Encoded protein: CSVVTGSSQYF. Full variable domain (outside the CDR3, taken from reference TRBV29-1 and TRBJ2-5): SAVISQKPSRDICQRGTSLTIQCQVDSQVTMMFWYRQQPGQSLTLIATANQGSEATYESGFVIDKFPISRPNLTFSTLTVSNMSPEDSSIYLCSVVTGSSQYFGPGTRLLVL.

This clonotype has at least ten counts. This rearrangement joins TRBV7-2 to TRBJ2-7, with 7 bases that match TRBD1. Per germline, CDR1 SGHTA and CDR2 FQGNSA. With 5 bases clipped from V and 1 base from J, the junction kept 5 bases outside the gene matches. CDR3 length equals 14 residues. The CDR3, as DNA: TGTGCCAGCAGCCACCGGGACAGTTCCTACGAGCAGTACTTC. Protein product: CASSHRDSSYEQYF.

A few counts support this clonotype. The chain employs TRBV9 and TRBJ2-7; tentative D call: TRBD2 (5 bases). The V gene lost 2 bases and the J gene lost 7 bases, with 13 bases spanning the gap. The germline V gene has CDR1 SGDLS and CDR2 YYNGEE. This CDR3 comprises 13 residues. The CDR3 sequence: CASSVSGSQEQYF. The CDR3 DNA reads as TGTGCCAGCAGCGTGAGTGGGAGTCAAGAGCAGTACTTC.

The chain links TRBV7-8 to TRBJ2-2, with D perhaps given as TRBD1 or TRBD2 (5 bases each). The CDR3 has 18 residues. Germline V gene lookup returns CDR1 SGHVS and CDR2 FQNEAQ. The ends were cut back, 1 base at V and 0 bases at J, with 15 bases in the middle. The CDR3 spells CASSLVRGGGANTGELFF. Written as DNA, the CDR3 is TGTGCCAGCAGCTTAGTAAGGGGTGGGGGTGCGAACACCGGGGAGCTGTTTTTT.

This clonotype was counted ten times or more. J is TRBJ2-3 and V is TRBV29-1; D is undetermined. Germline CDR1 is SQVTM and CDR2 is ANQGSEA. Trimming took off 6 bases at V and 5 bases at J, with 9 bases between the two ends. This CDR3 comprises 11 residues. The CDR3 DNA reads as TGCAGCGTCCGCTGGAGAGATACGCAGTATTTT. Translation: CSVRWRDTQYF.

This clonotype has a handful of counts. The V call is TRBV6-1, the J call TRBJ2-5, with TRBD1 matching 10 bases. CDR3 length: 17 amino acids. CDR1 and CDR2 from the germline V gene are MNHNS and SASEGT. V lost 6 bases and J lost 5; bases outside the gene matches: 15. The CDR3 is CASSLRDRGFSAETQYF. DNA for the CDR3: TGTGCCAGCAGCCTCCGGGACAGGGGATTTTCAGCGGAGACCCAGTACTTC.

The rearrangement joins TRBV7-9 to TRBJ2-3; 12 bases are a match to TRBD2. Per the germline V gene, CDR1 is SEHNR and CDR2 is FQNEAQ (reference sequence). The CDR3 spans 15 residues. Trimming cost V 5 bases and J 4 bases; bases outside gene matches: 4. CDR3 amino acids: CASSTLAGGSDTQYF. The DNA of the CDR3 is TGTGCCAGCAGCACACTAGCGGGAGGCTCAGATACGCAGTATTTT.

Many counts were recorded for this clonotype. The chain employs TRBV6-1 and TRBJ1-1; D is possibly TRBD1 (6 bases). Per the germline V gene, CDR1 is MNHNS and CDR2 is SASEGT. The CDR3 is 14 residues long. V lost 6 bases, J lost 4 bases, and 15 bases lay in between. This CDR3 is CASRSRGGSTEAFF. The CDR3 DNA reads TGTGCCAGCAGATCCAGGGGTGGGAGCACTGAAGCTTTCTTT.

The chain combines TRBV12-3 or TRBV12-4 with TRBJ1-1, with 7 bases fitting TRBD1. The CDR3 spans 13 residues. V lost 8 bases to trimming and J lost 4 bases; unmatched junction nucleotides: 7. The CDR3 coding sequence is TGTGCCAGCGACCGACAGGGCCGCACTGAAGCTTTCTTT. This encodes CASDRQGRTEAFF.

The table lists this clonotype with a few counts. The rearrangement uses TRBV12-3 or TRBV12-4 and TRBJ2-1; D is perhaps TRBD1 (6 bases). This CDR3 has 15 amino acids. V was cut by 5 bases and J by 3 bases, with 14 bases left in between. In DNA, the CDR3 is TGTGCCAGCAGTCTTCGACAGGAGTTCTACAATGAGCAGTTCTTC. Its translation: CASSLRQEFYNEQFF.

This clonotype has only a few counts. The chain links TRBV18 to TRBJ1-2; tentative D call: TRBD1 (6 bases). Trimming removed 2 bases at V and 6 bases at J, with 16 bases between. This CDR3 is built from 15 residues. Germline-derived CDR1 and CDR2 are KGHSH and LQKENI. This CDR3 is CASSPTGRTDHGYTF. In DNA, the CDR3 is TGTGCCAGCTCACCAACCGGACGGACAGACCATGGCTACACCTTC.

This clonotype was seen only a few times. The chain carries TRBV7-9 and TRBJ2-2; D is ambiguous. This CDR3 has 13 residues. Germline loops: CDR1 SEHNR, CDR2 FQNEAQ (reference sequence). V was shortened by 6 bases and J by 2 bases, with 7 bases between the two germline ends. The CDR3 nucleotides read TGTGCCAGCAGGATGCCCAACACCGGGGAGCTGTTTTTT. It codes for CASRMPNTGELFF. Filled out from reference TRBV7-9 and TRBJ2-2, the complete variable domain reads DTGVSQNPRHKITKRGQNVTFRCDPISEHNRLYWYRQTLGQGPEFLTYFQNEAQLEKSRLLSDRFSAERPKGSFSTLEIQRTEQGDSAMYLCASRMPNTGELFFGEGSRLTVL.

This clonotype was counted only a few times. The chain employs TRBV27 and TRBJ2-7; maybe TRBD2 (6 bases). CDR1 is MNHEY, CDR2 SMNVEV, per germline (reference sequence). The CDR3 contains 13 residues. Trimming removed 2 bases at V and 4 bases at J, with 9 bases between. The CDR3 here is CASSLAGWYEQYF. The CDR3 DNA reads as TGTGCCAGCAGTTTAGCGGGATGGTACGAGCAGTACTTC.

This clonotype was detected ten times or more. The chain combines TRBV4-3 with TRBJ1-6; D not resolved. V was shortened by 0 bases and J by 7 bases, with 4 bases between the two germline ends. CDR3 length equals 13 residues. Per the germline V gene, CDR1 is LGHNA and CDR2 is YSLEER. The CDR3: CASSQDSNSPLHF. CDR3 in DNA: TGCGCCAGCAGCCAAGATTCGAATTCACCCCTCCACTTT.

This clonotype was recorded at least ten times. The V call is TRBV12-3 or TRBV12-4, the J call TRBJ2-1; perhaps TRBD1 as D (7 bases). The V end was cut by 3 bases, the J end by 10 bases, with 19 bases between. The CDR3 has 15 residues. The CDR3 sequence: CASSFGGGANGEQFF. The CDR3 region has the DNA TGTGCCAGCAGTTTCGGAGGGGGCGCGAACGGCGAGCAGTTCTTC.

The sample holds a few counts of this clonotype. V and J are TRBV12-3 or TRBV12-4 and TRBJ1-5; D gene unclear. V was clipped by 5 bases and J by 4 bases, with 9 bases between them. The CDR3 is 13 residues long. This CDR3 is CASSGLPNQPQHF. CDR3 sequence (DNA): TGTGCCAGCAGTGGACTGCCAAATCAGCCCCAGCATTTT.

There are a few counts of this clonotype. The CDR3 region has the DNA TGTGCCAGCAGCCCGACGGCGAACAAATACGAGCAGTACTTC. This sequence encodes CASSPTANKYEQYF. V usage is TRBV2 and J usage is TRBJ2-7, with D uncertain. CDR1 and CDR2 (germline): SNHLY, FYNNEI. V was shortened by 6 bases and J by 4 bases, with 16 bases between the two germline ends. The CDR3 spans 14 residues.

The chain employs TRBV3-1 and TRBJ2-7; 8 positions match TRBD2. Germline trimming cut 0 bases from V and 5 bases from J; bases unmatched to any gene: 6. This CDR3 comprises 15 residues. Germline-derived CDR1 and CDR2 are LGHDT and YNNKEL (reference sequence). This CDR3 is CASSQDYGGDDEQYF. DNA for the CDR3: TGTGCCAGCAGCCAAGATTACGGGGGGGATGACGAGCAGTACTTC.

This clonotype was seen repeatedly, ten times or more. The chain combines TRBV5-1 with TRBJ2-1; 9 positions match TRBD1. Germline V lookup: CDR1 SGHRS, CDR2 YFSETQ. The CDR3 sequence is 16 residues long. After removal of 0 bases from V and 7 bases from J, the junction contained 8 bases not matched to a gene. CDR3 region: CASSLGGTGIVNEQFF. The CDR3 bases are TGCGCCAGCAGCTTGGGAGGGACAGGGATTGTAAATGAGCAGTTCTTC.